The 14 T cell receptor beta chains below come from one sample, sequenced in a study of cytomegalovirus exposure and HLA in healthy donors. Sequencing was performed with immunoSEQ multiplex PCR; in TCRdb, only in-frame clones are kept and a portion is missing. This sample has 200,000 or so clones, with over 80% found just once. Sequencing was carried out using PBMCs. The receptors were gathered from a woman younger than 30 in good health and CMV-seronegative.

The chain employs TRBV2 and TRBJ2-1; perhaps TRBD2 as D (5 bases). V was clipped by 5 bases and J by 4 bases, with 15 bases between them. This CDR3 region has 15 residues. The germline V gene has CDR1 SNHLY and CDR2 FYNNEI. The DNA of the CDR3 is TGTGCCAGCAGTCTCCCAGCGGAACCGTACAATGAGCAGTTCTTC. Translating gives CASSLPAEPYNEQFF.

The CDR3, as DNA: TGCGCCAGCGTTAAGGACTCGTCCCTTTATGGTGAGCAGTTCTTC. Translating it yields CASVKDSSLYGEQFF. V and J are TRBV5-1 and TRBJ2-1; D is possibly TRBD2 (5 bases). CDR1 is SGHRS, CDR2 YFSETQ, per germline. This CDR3 spans 15 amino acids. With 7 bases removed from V and 9 bases from J, the gap between germline ends came to 23 bases.

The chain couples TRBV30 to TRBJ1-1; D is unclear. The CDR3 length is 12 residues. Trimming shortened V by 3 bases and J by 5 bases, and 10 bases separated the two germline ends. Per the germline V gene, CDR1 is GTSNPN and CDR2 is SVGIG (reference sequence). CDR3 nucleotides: TGTGCCTGGAGCCAGCGTGAGACTGAAGCTTTCTTT. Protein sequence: CAWSQRETEAFF.

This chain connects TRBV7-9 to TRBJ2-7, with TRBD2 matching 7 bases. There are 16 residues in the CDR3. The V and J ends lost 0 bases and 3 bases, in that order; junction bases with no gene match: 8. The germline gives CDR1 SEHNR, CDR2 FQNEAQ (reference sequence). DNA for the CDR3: TGTGCCAGCAGCTTAGCCTTGGTAGCGGGCCGCTACGAGCAGTACTTC. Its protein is CASSLALVAGRYEQYF.

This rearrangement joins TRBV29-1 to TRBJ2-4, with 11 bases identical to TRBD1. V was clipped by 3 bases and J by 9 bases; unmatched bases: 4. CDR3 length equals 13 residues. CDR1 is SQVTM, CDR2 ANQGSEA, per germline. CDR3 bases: TGCAGCGTTGACCTAGGACAGGGGGCCATTCAGTACTTC. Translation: CSVDLGQGAIQYF.

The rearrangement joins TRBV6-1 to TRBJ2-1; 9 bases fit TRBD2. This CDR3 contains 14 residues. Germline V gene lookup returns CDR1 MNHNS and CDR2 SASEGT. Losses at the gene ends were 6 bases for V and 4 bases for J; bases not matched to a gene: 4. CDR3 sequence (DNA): TGTGCCAGCAGACCTAGCGGGACATACAATGAGCAGTTCTTC. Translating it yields CASRPSGTYNEQFF.

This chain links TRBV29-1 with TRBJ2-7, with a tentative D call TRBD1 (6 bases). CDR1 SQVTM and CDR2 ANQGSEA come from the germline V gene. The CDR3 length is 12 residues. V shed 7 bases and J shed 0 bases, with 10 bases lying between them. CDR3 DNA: TGCAGCGCCTTACAGGGCTCCTACGAGCAGTACTTC. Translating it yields CSALQGSYEQYF.

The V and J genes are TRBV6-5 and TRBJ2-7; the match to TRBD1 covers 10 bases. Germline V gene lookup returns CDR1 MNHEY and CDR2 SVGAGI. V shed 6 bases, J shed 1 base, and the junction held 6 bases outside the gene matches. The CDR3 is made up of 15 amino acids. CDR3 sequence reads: CASRLAGQGSYEQYF. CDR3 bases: TGTGCCAGCAGACTCGCGGGACAGGGGTCCTACGAGCAGTACTTC.

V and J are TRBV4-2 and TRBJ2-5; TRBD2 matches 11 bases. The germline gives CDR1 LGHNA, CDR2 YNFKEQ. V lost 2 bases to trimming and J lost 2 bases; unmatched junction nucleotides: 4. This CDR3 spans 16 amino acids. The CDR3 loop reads CASSQRTSGPQETQYF. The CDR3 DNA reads TGTGCCAGCAGCCAAAGGACTAGCGGGCCTCAAGAGACCCAGTACTTC.

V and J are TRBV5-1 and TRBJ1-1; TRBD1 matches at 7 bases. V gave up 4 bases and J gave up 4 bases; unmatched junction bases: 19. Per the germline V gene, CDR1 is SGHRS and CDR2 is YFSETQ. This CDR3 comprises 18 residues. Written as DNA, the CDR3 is TGCGCCAGCAGCAAAAACCGGGACAGCATGCTCCAAAGCACTGAAGCTTTCTTT. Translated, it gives CASSKNRDSMLQSTEAFF.

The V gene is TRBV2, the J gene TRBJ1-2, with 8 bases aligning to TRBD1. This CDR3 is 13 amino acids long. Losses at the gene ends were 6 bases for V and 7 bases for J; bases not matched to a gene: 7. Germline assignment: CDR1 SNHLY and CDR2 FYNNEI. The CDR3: CASRTQGAGGYTF. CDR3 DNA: TGTGCCAGCAGGACGCAGGGGGCAGGTGGCTACACCTTC.

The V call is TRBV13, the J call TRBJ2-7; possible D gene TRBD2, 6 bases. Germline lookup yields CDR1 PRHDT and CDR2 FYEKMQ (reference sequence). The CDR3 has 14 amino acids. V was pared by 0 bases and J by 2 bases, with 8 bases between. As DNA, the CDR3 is TGTGCCAGCAGCTTAGGCGCGGGAACCTACGAGCAGTACTTC. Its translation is CASSLGAGTYEQYF.

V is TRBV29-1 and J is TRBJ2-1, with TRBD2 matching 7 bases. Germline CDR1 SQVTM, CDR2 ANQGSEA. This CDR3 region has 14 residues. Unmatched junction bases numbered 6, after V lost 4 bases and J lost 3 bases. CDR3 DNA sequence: TGCAGCGTTGGGAGAGGGGAGGGCTACAATGAGCAGTTCTTC. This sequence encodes CSVGRGEGYNEQFF.

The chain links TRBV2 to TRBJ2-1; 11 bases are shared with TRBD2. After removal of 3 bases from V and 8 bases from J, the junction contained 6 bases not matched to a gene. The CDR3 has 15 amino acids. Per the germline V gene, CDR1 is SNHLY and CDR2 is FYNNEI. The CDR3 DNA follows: TGTGCCAGCAGTGAGGAGACTAGCGGGATACATGAGCAGTTCTTC. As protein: CASSEETSGIHEQFF.